These 5 T cell receptor beta chains came from one sample sequenced in a study of blood T cell repertoires in COVID-19. The protocol was immunoSEQ multiplex PCR, while the TCRdb copy is restricted to in-frame clones and leaves out a portion. The data hold approximately 240,000 clones, with 85% observed a single time. Sequences were obtained from peripheral blood. The receptors here all came from a woman between 55 and 75 years old with active or convalescent COVID-19.

This chain connects TRBV6-1 to TRBJ2-1; TRBD2 matches 15 bases. The germline gives CDR1 MNHNS, CDR2 SASEGT. V was pared by 4 bases and J by 0 bases, with 4 bases of the junction left unmatched. This CDR3 has 18 amino acids. The CDR3 nucleotides are TGTGCCAGCAGTGCCGGACTAGCGGGGGGGAACTCCTACAATGAGCAGTTCTTC. It specifies CASSAGLAGGNSYNEQFF.

The J gene is TRBJ2-1, the V gene TRBV12-3 or TRBV12-4; weak D call: TRBD2 (5 bases). The CDR3 consists of 13 residues. Trimming left V 9 bases short and J 6 bases short, with 15 bases between. The CDR3 is CASGAEDGNEQFF. In DNA, the CDR3 is TGTGCCAGTGGAGCGGAGGATGGCAATGAGCAGTTCTTC.

This chain links TRBV7-2 with TRBJ1-1, with 10 bases that match TRBD1. Germline V gene lookup returns CDR1 SGHTA and CDR2 FQGNSA. Trimming took 3 bases from V and 2 from J; bases not matched to a gene: 6. The CDR3 has 16 residues. CDR3 DNA: TGTGCCAGCAGCTTGGCGCGACAGGGGGCAAACACTGAAGCTTTCTTT. This gives the protein CASSLARQGANTEAFF.

J is TRBJ2-1 and V is TRBV5-1; TRBD2 is a possible D gene (6 bases). The germline gives CDR1 SGHRS, CDR2 YFSETQ. The germline V and J ends were trimmed by 4 bases and 4 bases, with 18 bases remaining between them. CDR3 length: 16 residues. The CDR3 bases are TGCGCCAGCAGCGCGGATCCTGCTAGCGTTTACAATGAGCAGTTCTTC. Its translation is CASSADPASVYNEQFF.

This rearrangement joins TRBV3-1 (or the pseudogene TRBV3-2) to TRBJ1-4, with 8 nucleotides matching TRBD1. The CDR3 runs 17 residues. Germline V gene sequence: CDR1 LGHDT, CDR2 YNNKEL (reference sequence). The trim removed 4 bases at V and 4 bases at J, leaving 11 bases unmatched. The CDR3 nucleotides read TGTGCCAGCAGCCGCTCGGTGGGGGGACAGGATAATGAAAAACTGTTTTTT. Protein: CASSRSVGGQDNEKLFF.